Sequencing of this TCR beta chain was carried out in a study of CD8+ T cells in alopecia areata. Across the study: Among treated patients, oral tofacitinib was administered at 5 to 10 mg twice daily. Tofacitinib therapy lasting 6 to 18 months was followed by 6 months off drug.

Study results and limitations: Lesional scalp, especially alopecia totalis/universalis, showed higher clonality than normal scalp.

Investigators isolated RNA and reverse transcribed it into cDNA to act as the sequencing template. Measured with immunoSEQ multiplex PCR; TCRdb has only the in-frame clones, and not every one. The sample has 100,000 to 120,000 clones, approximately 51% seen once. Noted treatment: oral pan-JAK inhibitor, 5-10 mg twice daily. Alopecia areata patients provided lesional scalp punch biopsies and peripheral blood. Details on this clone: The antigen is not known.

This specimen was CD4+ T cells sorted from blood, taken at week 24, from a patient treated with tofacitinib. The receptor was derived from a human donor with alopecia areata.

Written as DNA, the CDR3 is TGCAGCGTTGTGCTACAGGGAGACACTGAAGCTTTCTTT. Its translation: CSVVLQGDTEAFF. This chain links TRBV29-1 with TRBJ1-1; tentative D call: TRBD1 (6 bases). Deletions cut 4 bases from V and 3 bases from J, with 12 bases between. This CDR3 region has 13 residues. Germline CDR1 and CDR2: SQVTM and ANQGSEA.